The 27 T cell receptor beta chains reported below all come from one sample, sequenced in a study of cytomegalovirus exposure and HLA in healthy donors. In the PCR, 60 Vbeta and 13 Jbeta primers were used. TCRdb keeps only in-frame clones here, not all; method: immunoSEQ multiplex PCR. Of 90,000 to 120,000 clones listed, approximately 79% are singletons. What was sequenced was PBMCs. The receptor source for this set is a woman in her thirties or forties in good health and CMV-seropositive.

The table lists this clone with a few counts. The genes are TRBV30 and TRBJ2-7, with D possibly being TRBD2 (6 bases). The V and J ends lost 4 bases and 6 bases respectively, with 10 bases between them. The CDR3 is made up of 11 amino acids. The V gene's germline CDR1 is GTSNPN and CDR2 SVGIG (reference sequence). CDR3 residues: CAWTSGGEQYF. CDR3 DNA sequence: TGTGCCTGGACGTCCGGGGGCGAGCAGTACTTC.

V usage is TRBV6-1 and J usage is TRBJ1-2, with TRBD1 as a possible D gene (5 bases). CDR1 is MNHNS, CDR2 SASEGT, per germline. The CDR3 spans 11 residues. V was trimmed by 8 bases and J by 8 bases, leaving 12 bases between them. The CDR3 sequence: CASFMTAGYTF. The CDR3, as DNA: TGTGCCAGCTTTATGACAGCCGGCTACACCTTC.

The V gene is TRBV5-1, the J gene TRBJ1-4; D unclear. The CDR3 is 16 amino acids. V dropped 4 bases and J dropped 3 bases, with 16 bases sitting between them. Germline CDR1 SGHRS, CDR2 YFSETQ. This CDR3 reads CASSPGPMEANEKLFF. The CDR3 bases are TGCGCCAGCAGCCCCGGTCCGATGGAGGCTAATGAAAAACTGTTTTTT.

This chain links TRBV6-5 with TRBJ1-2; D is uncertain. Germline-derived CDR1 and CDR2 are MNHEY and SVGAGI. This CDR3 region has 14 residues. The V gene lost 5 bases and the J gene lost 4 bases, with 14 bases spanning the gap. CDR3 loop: CASSEMEGGYGYTF. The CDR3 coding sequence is TGTGCCAGCAGTGAAATGGAGGGAGGCTATGGCTACACCTTC.

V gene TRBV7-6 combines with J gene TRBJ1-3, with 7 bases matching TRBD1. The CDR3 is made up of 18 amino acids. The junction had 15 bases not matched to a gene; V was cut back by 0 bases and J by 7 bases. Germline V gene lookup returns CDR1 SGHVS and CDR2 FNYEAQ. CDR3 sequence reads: CASSLAPPGPEGANTIYF. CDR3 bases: TGTGCCAGCAGCTTAGCTCCCCCGGGCCCCGAGGGGGCTAACACCATATATTTT.

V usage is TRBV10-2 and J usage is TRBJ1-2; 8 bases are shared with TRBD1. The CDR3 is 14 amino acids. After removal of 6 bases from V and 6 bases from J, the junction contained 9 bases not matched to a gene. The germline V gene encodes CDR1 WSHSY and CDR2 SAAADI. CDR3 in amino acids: CASSLSGGGNGYTF. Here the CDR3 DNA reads TGCGCCAGCAGCCTGTCAGGGGGCGGGAATGGCTACACCTTC.

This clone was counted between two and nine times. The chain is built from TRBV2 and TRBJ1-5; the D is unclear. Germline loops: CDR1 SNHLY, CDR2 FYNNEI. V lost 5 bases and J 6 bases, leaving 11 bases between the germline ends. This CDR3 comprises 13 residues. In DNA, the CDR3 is TGTGCCAGCAGTCCCGGGAAGACTCAGCCCCAGCATTTT. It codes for CASSPGKTQPQHF.

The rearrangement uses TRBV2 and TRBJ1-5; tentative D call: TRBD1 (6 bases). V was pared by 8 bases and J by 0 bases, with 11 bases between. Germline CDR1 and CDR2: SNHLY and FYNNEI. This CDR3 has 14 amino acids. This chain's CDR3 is CASQQGNSNQPQHF. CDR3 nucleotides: TGTGCCAGCCAGCAGGGGAATAGCAATCAGCCCCAGCATTTT.

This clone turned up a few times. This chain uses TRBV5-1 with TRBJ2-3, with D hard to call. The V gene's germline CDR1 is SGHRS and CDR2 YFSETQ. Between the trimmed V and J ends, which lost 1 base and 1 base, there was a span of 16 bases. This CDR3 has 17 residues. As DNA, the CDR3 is TGCGCCAGCAGCTTGCGTTCCCTGGGCCCTCGCACAGATACGCAGTATTTT. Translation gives CASSLRSLGPRTDTQYF.

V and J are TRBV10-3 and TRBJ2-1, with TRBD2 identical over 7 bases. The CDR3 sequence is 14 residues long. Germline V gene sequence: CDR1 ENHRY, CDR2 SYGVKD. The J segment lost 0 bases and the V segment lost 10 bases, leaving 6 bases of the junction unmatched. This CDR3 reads CATQAGSSYNEQFF. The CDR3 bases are TGTGCCACCCAAGCGGGGAGCTCCTACAATGAGCAGTTCTTC.

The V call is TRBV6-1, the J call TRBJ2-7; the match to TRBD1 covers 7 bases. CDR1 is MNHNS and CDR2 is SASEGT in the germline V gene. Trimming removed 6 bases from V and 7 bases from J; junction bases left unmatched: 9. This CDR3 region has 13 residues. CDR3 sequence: CASRGTARGEQYF. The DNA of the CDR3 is TGTGCCAGCAGGGGGACAGCACGAGGGGAGCAGTACTTC.

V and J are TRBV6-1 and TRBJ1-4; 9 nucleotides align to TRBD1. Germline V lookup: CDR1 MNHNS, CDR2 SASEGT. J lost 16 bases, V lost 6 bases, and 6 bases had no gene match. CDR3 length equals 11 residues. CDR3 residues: CASSLGQGPFF. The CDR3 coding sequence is TGTGCCAGCAGCTTAGGACAGGGGCCGTTTTTT.

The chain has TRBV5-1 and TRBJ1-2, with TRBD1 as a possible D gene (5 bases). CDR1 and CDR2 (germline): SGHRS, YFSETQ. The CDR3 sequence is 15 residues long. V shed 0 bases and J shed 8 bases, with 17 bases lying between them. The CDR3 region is CASSLEPGPQGGYTF. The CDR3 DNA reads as TGCGCCAGCAGCTTGGAGCCGGGCCCCCAGGGCGGCTACACCTTC.

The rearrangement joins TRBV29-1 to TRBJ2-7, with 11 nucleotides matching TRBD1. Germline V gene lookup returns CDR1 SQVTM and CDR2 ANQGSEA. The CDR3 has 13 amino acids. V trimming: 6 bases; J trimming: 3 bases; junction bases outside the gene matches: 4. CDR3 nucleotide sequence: TGCAGCGTCGACGGGACAGGGGGCTACGAGCAGTACTTC. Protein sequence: CSVDGTGGYEQYF.

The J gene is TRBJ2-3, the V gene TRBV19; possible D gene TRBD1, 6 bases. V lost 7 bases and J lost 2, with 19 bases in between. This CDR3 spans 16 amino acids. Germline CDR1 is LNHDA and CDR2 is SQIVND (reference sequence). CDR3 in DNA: TGTGCCAGTAAAATAGTTGGGGGCGAGTTCACAGATACGCAGTATTTT. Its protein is CASKIVGGEFTDTQYF.

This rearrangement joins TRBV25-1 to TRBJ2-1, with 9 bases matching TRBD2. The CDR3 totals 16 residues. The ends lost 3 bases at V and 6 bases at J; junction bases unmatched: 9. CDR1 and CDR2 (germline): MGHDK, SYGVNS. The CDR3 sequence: CASSEVKAGGLNEQFF. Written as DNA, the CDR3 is TGTGCCAGCAGTGAGGTAAAAGCGGGGGGCCTCAATGAGCAGTTCTTC.

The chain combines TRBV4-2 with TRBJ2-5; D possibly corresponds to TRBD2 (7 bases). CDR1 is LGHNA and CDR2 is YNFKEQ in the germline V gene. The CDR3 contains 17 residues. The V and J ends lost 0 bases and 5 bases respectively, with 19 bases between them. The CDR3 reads CASSQDGGGGGSETQYF. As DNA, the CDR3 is TGTGCCAGCAGCCAAGACGGCGGTGGCGGGGGCTCGGAGACCCAGTACTTC.

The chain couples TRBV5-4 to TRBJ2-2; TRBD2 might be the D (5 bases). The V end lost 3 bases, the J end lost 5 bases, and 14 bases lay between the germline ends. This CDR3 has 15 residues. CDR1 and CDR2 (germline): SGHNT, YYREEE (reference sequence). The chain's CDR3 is CASSSPGWRTGELFF. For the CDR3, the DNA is TGTGCCAGCAGCTCTCCGGGGTGGAGGACCGGGGAGCTGTTTTTT.

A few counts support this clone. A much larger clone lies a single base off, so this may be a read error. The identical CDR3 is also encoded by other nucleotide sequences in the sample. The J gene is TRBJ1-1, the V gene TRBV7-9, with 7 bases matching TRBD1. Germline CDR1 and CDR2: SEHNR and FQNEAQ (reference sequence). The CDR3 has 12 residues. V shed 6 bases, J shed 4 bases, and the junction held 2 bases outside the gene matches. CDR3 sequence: CASSSGGTEAFF. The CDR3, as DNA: TGTGCCAGCAGTTCAGGGGGCACTGAAGCTTTCTTT.

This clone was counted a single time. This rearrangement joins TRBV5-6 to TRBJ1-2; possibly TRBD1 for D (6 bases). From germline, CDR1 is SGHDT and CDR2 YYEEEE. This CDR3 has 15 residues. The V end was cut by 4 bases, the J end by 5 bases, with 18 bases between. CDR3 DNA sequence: TGTGCCAGCAGCCTAGAACCCCTTCAGGGGTATGGCTACACCTTC. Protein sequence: CASSLEPLQGYGYTF.

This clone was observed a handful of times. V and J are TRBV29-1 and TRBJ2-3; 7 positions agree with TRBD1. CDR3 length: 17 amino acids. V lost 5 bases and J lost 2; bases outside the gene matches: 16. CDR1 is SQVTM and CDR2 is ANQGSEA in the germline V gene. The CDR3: CSVSINGAGGPTDTQYF. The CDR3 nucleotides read TGCAGCGTTTCCATAAATGGGGCAGGGGGACCCACAGATACGCAGTATTTT.

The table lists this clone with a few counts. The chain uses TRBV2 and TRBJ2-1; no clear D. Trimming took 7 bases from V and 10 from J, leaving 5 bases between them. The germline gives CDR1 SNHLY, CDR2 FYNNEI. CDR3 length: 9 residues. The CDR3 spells CASTQEQFF. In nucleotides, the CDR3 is TGTGCCAGCACCCAGGAGCAGTTCTTC.

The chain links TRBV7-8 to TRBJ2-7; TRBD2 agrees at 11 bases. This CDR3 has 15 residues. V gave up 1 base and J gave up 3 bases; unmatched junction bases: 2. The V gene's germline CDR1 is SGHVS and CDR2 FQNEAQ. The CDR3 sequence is CASSLVLAGVYEQYF. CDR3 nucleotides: TGTGCCAGCAGCTTAGTACTAGCGGGGGTCTACGAGCAGTACTTC. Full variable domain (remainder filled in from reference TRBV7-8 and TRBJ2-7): GAGVSQSPRYKVAKRGQDVALRCDPISGHVSLFWYQQALGQGPEFLTYFQNEAQLDKSGLPSDRFFAERPEGSVSTLKIQRTQQEDSAVYLCASSLVLAGVYEQYFGPGTRLTVT.

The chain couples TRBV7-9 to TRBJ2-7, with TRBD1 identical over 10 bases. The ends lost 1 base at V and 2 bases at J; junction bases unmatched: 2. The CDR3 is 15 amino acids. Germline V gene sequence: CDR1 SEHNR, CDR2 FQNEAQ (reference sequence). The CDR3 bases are TGTGCCAGCAGCTTAGGGGACAGGGGTCCCTACGAGCAGTACTTC. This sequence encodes CASSLGDRGPYEQYF.

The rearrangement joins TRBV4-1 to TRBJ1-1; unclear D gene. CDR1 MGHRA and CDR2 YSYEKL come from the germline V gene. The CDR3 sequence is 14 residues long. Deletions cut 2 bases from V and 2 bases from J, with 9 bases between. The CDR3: CASSQFSVNTEAFF. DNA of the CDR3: TGCGCCAGCAGCCAATTCTCAGTAAACACTGAAGCTTTCTTT.

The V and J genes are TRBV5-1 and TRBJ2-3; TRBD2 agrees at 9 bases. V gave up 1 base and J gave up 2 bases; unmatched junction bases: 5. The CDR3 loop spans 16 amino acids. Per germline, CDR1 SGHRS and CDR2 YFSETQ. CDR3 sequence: CASSLPTSGSTDTQYF. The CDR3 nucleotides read TGCGCCAGCAGCTTGCCGACTAGCGGATCCACAGATACGCAGTATTTT. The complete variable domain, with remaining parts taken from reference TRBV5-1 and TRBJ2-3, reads KAGVTQTPRYLIKTRGQQVTLSCSPISGHRSVSWYQQTPGQGLQFLFEYFSETQRNKGNFPGRFSGRQFSNSRSEMNVSTLELGDSALYLCASSLPTSGSTDTQYFGPGTRLTVL.

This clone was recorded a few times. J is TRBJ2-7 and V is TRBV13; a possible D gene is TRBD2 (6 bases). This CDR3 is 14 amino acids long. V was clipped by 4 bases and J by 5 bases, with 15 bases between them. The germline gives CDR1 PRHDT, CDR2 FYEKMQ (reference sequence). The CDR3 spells CASSSQGGGDEQYF. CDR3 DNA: TGTGCCAGCAGCTCCCAAGGTGGAGGGGACGAGCAGTACTTC.